The 10 T cell receptor beta chains below come from one sample, sequenced in a study of T cell responses to AZD1222 COVID-19 vaccine. TCRdb keeps only in-frame clones here, not all; method: immunoSEQ multiplex PCR. The sample holds approximately 220,000 clones; about 93% are singletons and the top ten take around 1%. The sequenced sample was peripheral blood, obtained on day 0 of MenACWY control vaccination. The receptors shown here come from an adult in good health.

V gene TRBV9 combines with J gene TRBJ1-1, with 8 bases fitting TRBD1. The ends lost 0 bases at V and 10 bases at J; junction bases unmatched: 8. This CDR3 comprises 14 residues. The germline V gene has CDR1 SGDLS and CDR2 YYNGEE. CDR3: CASSVEDRGLTAFF. CDR3 sequence (DNA): TGTGCCAGCAGCGTAGAAGACAGGGGCCTTACAGCTTTCTTT.

The chain couples TRBV6-4 to TRBJ2-1; D is perhaps TRBD2 (5 bases). The germline CDR1 and CDR2 sequences are MRHNA and SNTAGT. This CDR3 is built from 16 residues. V dropped 6 bases and J dropped 0 bases, with 15 bases sitting between them. CDR3 sequence reads: CASSARGAASYNEQFF. As DNA, the CDR3 is TGTGCCAGCAGCGCCCGGGGAGCAGCCTCCTACAATGAGCAGTTCTTC.

The chain couples TRBV3-1 (or the pseudogene TRBV3-2) to TRBJ1-5; 12 bases align to TRBD1. Germline V lookup: CDR1 LGHDT, CDR2 YNNKEL (reference sequence). This CDR3 comprises 15 residues. J was trimmed by 10 bases and V by 4 bases; bases with no gene match: 8. CDR3 amino acids: CASSPGTGGLGPQHF. The CDR3 DNA sequence: TGTGCCAGCAGCCCAGGGACAGGGGGCCTCGGCCCCCAGCATTTT.

The count of this clone is one. CDR3 in amino acids: CASSPETGGDFLYGYTF. DNA for the CDR3: TGTGCCAGCTCACCTGAGACAGGGGGCGATTTCCTCTATGGCTACACCTTC. The chain uses TRBV18 and TRBJ1-2; TRBD1 aligns across 10 bases. From germline, CDR1 is KGHSH and CDR2 LQKENI. CDR3 length: 17 amino acids. The trim removed 3 bases at V and 4 bases at J, leaving 11 bases unmatched.

The CDR3 DNA follows: TGCGCCAGCAGCCAACGCGGGACTAGCGGGGGGCCCAGTTACAATGAGCAGTTCTTC. Translated, it gives CASSQRGTSGGPSYNEQFF. The chain combines TRBV4-1 with TRBJ2-1, with 15 bases matching TRBD2. The junction had 9 bases not matched to a gene; V was cut back by 2 bases and J by 4 bases. CDR1 MGHRA and CDR2 YSYEKL come from the germline V gene. The CDR3 extends over 19 amino acids.

This chain joins TRBV7-6 and TRBJ1-3; D ambiguous. This CDR3 is built from 16 residues. V was cut by 3 bases and J by 4 bases, with 16 bases left in between. Germline CDR1 reads SGHVS; CDR2 reads FNYEAQ. This chain's CDR3 is CASSFSQWLSGNTIYF. CDR3 nucleotide sequence: TGTGCCAGCAGCTTTTCGCAGTGGCTATCAGGAAACACCATATATTTT.

The chain has TRBV19 and TRBJ1-2, with TRBD1 identical over 8 bases. The CDR3 runs 14 residues. Germline V gene data show CDR1 as LNHDA and CDR2 as SQIVND (reference sequence). The trim removed 6 bases at V and 4 bases at J, leaving 7 bases unmatched. The DNA of the CDR3 is TGTGCCAGTAGGGACAGGGAACGGAGCTATGGCTACACCTTC. It encodes CASRDRERSYGYTF.

The chain employs TRBV3-1 (or the pseudogene TRBV3-2) and TRBJ1-2, with 7 bases fitting TRBD1. The V gene's germline CDR1 is LGHDT and CDR2 YNNKEL (reference sequence). V lost 6 bases to trimming and J lost 2 bases; unmatched junction nucleotides: 6. This CDR3 has 14 amino acids. The CDR3 spells CASRPTGQNYGYTF. The CDR3 bases are TGTGCCAGCAGGCCGACAGGGCAAAACTATGGCTACACCTTC.

CDR3 sequence reads: CASSPGQGIGQYVYF. Here the CDR3 DNA reads TGCGCCAGCAGCCCAGGACAGGGAATAGGCCAATACGTGTATTTT. This chain joins TRBV5-1 and TRBJ2-3; the match to TRBD1 covers 8 bases. The trim removed 4 bases at V and 14 bases at J, leaving 18 bases unmatched. The CDR3 runs to 15 residues. CDR1 and CDR2 (germline): SGHRS, YFSETQ.

This chain links TRBV5-1 with TRBJ1-2, with D unclear. This CDR3 contains 12 residues. V was trimmed by 0 bases and J by 7 bases, leaving 7 bases between them. Germline loops: CDR1 SGHRS, CDR2 YFSETQ. The CDR3 DNA reads TGCGCCAGCAGCTTGGGTGTTGCTGGCTACACCTTC. Residues: CASSLGVAGYTF.